This TCR beta chain was retrieved from a study of T cells after yellow fever vaccination. This CDR3 spans 14 amino acids. V trimming: 3 bases; J trimming: 4 bases; junction bases outside the gene matches: 6. Germline V gives CDR1 DFQATT, CDR2 SNEGSKA (reference sequence). Template switching by 5'RACE produced TCR cDNA, adding a universal primer site and UMIs. TCRdb recomputed calls from the 5' RACE reads with MiXCR, one row per CDR3 protein. The table includes 340,000 or so distinct CDR3 sequences, 12% detected once. The table lists this clonotype with a few counts. No antigen is known for it. The study's findings and limits: Post-booster repertoires again held most primary-vaccination clones (96% CD4, about 90% CD8). It was the secondary response that reached its peak faster, day 5 versus 15, but it was weaker. Any FACS-sorted repertoire could hold abundant clonotypes that contaminate it from the bulk population.

Specimen: CD4+ T cells sorted from PBMCs, collected 15 days after the yellow fever booster vaccination. This TCR was sampled from a man aged 18-30 years who received the YFV17D yellow fever vaccine. The V and J genes are TRBV20-1 and TRBJ2-5, with 9 bases fitting TRBD2. The CDR3 region is CSARRGGAPETQYF. The CDR3 DNA reads as TGCAGTGCTAGGCGCGGGGGGGCCCCAGAGACCCAGTACTTC.